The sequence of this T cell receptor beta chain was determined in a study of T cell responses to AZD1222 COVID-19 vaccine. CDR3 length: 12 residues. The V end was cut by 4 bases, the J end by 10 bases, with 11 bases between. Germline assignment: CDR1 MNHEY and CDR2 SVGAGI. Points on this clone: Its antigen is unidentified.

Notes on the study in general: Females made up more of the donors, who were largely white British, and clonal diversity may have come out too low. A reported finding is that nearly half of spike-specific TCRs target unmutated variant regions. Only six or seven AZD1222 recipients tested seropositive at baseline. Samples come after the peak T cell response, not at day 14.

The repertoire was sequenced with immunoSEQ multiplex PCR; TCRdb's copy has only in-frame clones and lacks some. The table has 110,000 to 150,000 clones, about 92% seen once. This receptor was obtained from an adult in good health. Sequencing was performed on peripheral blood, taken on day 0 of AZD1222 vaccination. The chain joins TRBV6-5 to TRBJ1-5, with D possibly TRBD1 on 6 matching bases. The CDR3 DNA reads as TGTGCCAGCAGTTTAGGAGGGGGTCCCCAGCATTTT. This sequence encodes CASSLGGGPQHF.